This TCR beta chain was sequenced in a study of blood T cell repertoires in COVID-19. Study as a whole: Sites across the United States, Italy and Spain contributed samples from acute and convalescent COVID-19.

Original processing notes: Researchers report that nucleated cell counts were estimated from reference gene primer amplification. Sequencing was performed with immunoSEQ multiplex PCR; in TCRdb, only in-frame clones are kept and a portion is missing. The V and J calls and the clone size are those of that table, but D and trimming were determined from the DNA. The table includes more than 300,000 clones, around 89% detected once. Germline V gene sequence: CDR1 LGHDT, CDR2 YNNKEL (reference sequence). This CDR3 region has 16 residues. Trimming shortened V by 0 bases and J by 4 bases, and 15 bases separated the two germline ends.

The sequence came from a young woman who had recovered from COVID-19. The sample comprised PBMCs or T cells enriched from blood (not recorded which). V gene TRBV3-1 (or the pseudogene TRBV3-2) combines with J gene TRBJ1-2; D uncertain. The CDR3 reads CASSQEGRISGYGYTF. In DNA, the CDR3 is TGTGCCAGCAGCCAAGAAGGGAGAATCTCGGGCTATGGCTACACCTTC.